These 2 T cell receptor beta chains originate from one sample sequenced in a study of shared clonotypes between healthy human individuals. The table came from immunoSEQ multiplex PCR; TCRdb's copy has only in-frame clones and leaves some out. The table lists some 2.4 million clones, 90% to 95% of them singletons. Material for sequencing was naive CD4+ T cells from PBMCs. Subset of the sample: CD45RA+ positively selected. The receptors were gathered from a man between 18 and 29 years old in good health. Some clones in this sample may be carry-over from other donors' samples.

The chain couples TRBV5-6 to TRBJ2-3; 8 nucleotides match TRBD2. This CDR3 is built from 13 residues. V lost 4 bases, J lost 9 bases, and 7 bases stayed unmatched. Germline V CDR1 and CDR2: SGHDT, YYEEEE. The CDR3 spells CASSQAGGSTQYF. Here the CDR3 DNA reads TGTGCCAGCAGCCAGGCGGGGGGCTCGACGCAGTATTTT.

The chain combines TRBV27 with TRBJ2-7; TRBD2 aligns across 9 bases. CDR1 is MNHEY and CDR2 is SMNVEV in the germline V gene (reference sequence). This CDR3 is 14 amino acids long. V gave up 9 bases and J gave up 5 bases; unmatched junction bases: 11. The CDR3 region is CASRDWTSDNEQYF. The DNA of the CDR3 is TGTGCCAGTCGAGATTGGACTAGCGACAACGAGCAGTACTTC.